This T cell receptor beta chain appears in the sequencing data of a study of shared clonotypes between healthy human individuals. With regard to this clone: This sample also contains other DNA sequences that code for the same CDR3.

This table comes from immunoSEQ multiplex PCR, and its TCRdb copy is limited to in-frame clones, with some not included. The sample carries 1,500,000 or so clones, approximately 98.5% recorded once. Sequencing was carried out using naive CD4+ T cells sorted from blood. Described subset: CD45RA+ positively selected. The TCR comes from a man aged 25 to 40 in good health.

The CDR3 sequence: CASSYPGTEETQYF. In DNA form, the CDR3 reads TGTGCCAGCAGTTACCCTGGGACGGAAGAGACCCAGTACTTC. V usage is TRBV28 and J usage is TRBJ2-5; D may be TRBD1 or TRBD2 (5 bases each). CDR1 is MDHEN, CDR2 SYDVKM, per germline. The V end was cut by 4 bases, the J end by 3 bases, with 12 bases between. This CDR3 region has 14 residues.